This entry lists 20 T cell receptor beta chains sequenced from one sample in a study of CD8 T cells in cerebrospinal fluid in Alzheimer's disease. TCRdb derives one entry per CDR3 protein from the 10x single-cell sequencing reads, leaving out DNA. The sample has some 1,200 distinct CDR3 sequences; the top ten hold around 8.3%. The sequenced sample consisted of cerebrospinal fluid. Receptors originate from a human donor with Alzheimer's disease.

Its frequency marks this clonotype as large. The chain recombines TRBV3-1 with TRBJ1-6; TCRdb picks TRBD1, but there is no DNA to check that call. The CDR3 is 14 amino acids. CDR1 and CDR2 (germline): LGHDT, YNNKEL (reference sequence). This CDR3 is CASSQWDRGSPLHF. Using reference TRBV3-1 and TRBJ1-6 for the parts outside the CDR3, the full variable domain is DTAVSQTPKYLVTQMGNDKSIKCEQNLGHDTMYWYKQDSKKFLKIMFSYNNKELIINETVPNRFSPKSPDKAHLNLHINSLELGDSAVYFCASSQWDRGSPLHFGNGTRLTVT.

This clonotype ranks as medium-sized (0.01 to 0.1%) in terms of frequency. This chain joins TRBV2 and TRBJ1-2. Germline V gives CDR1 SNHLY, CDR2 FYNNEI. The CDR3 has 14 amino acids. The CDR3 spells CASSELETHYGYTF. The full variable domain, in which reference TRBV2 and TRBJ1-2 provide the parts outside the CDR3, is EPEVTQTPSHQVTQMGQEVILRCVPISNHLYFYWYRQILGQKVEFLVSFYNNEISEKSEIFDDQFSVERPDGSNFTLKIRSTKLEDSAMYFCASSELETHYGYTFGSGTRLTVV.

This clonotype is medium-sized by frequency. The V and J genes are TRBV7-6 and TRBJ1-3. The CDR3 is 15 amino acids. CDR1 and CDR2 (germline): SGHVS, FNYEAQ. The CDR3 sequence is CASSLTRTSGNTIYF.

According to its frequency, this clonotype is medium-sized. This rearrangement joins TRBV7-8 to TRBJ1-3; without DNA, the TCRdb call of TRBD1 cannot be checked. The CDR3 runs to 15 residues. Germline V lookup: CDR1 SGHVS, CDR2 FQNEAQ. The CDR3: CASSFGEGGGNTIYF.

This clonotype registers medium-sized (0.01 to 0.1%) by frequency. This rearrangement joins TRBV4-1 to TRBJ2-7; the D gene TCRdb calls, TRBD1, cannot be checked with no DNA. Germline V lookup: CDR1 MGHRA, CDR2 YSYEKL. The CDR3 is made up of 15 amino acids. The chain's CDR3 is CASSQVGTGTYEQYF.

Measured by frequency, this clonotype is medium-sized. This chain uses TRBV19 with TRBJ2-4; with no DNA, the TCRdb D assignment of TRBD1 cannot be verified. This CDR3 has 15 amino acids. CDR1 LNHDA and CDR2 SQIVND come from the germline V gene (reference sequence). CDR3 amino acids: CASSIGGNPSDIQYF. Looking up the rest from reference TRBV19 and TRBJ2-4 gives the full variable domain: DGGITQSPKYLFRKEGQNVTLSCEQNLNHDAMYWYRQDPGQGLRLIYYSQIVNDFQKGDIAEGYSVSREKKESFPLTVTSAQKNPTAFYLCASSIGGNPSDIQYFGAGTRLSVL.

According to its frequency, this clonotype is medium-sized. This chain links TRBV29-1 with TRBJ1-3; TCRdb designates TRBD1, a call that cannot be tested without DNA. The germline V gene encodes CDR1 SQVTM and CDR2 ANQGSEA. The CDR3 has 12 residues. This CDR3 reads CSVGQGGNTIYF.

By frequency, this clonotype registers large. V usage is TRBV28 and J usage is TRBJ2-4; checking the TCRdb D call of TRBD2 is not possible without DNA. Germline-derived CDR1 and CDR2 are MDHEN and SYDVKM. There are 17 residues in the CDR3. The CDR3 here is CASSLRTSGVAKNIQYF.

This clonotype is classed as medium-sized by frequency. The chain recombines TRBV21-1 with TRBJ2-1; TCRdb lists TRBD2, though no DNA is available to test this call. TRBV21-1 is a recognized pseudogene. The CDR3 is 18 residues long. Here the CDR3 reads CASSKALTSGRACNEQFF.

Frequency places this clonotype as medium-sized. CDR3 region: CASSPTSTDTQYF. The genes are TRBV2 and TRBJ2-3. CDR1 SNHLY and CDR2 FYNNEI come from the germline V gene. The CDR3 length is 13 residues.

The CDR3 loop is CASSLTAYYGYTF. V usage is TRBV12-3 or TRBV12-4 and J usage is TRBJ1-2. The CDR3 is made up of 13 amino acids.

Judged by frequency, this clonotype is medium-sized. This chain connects TRBV20-1 to TRBJ1-4. The germline CDR1 and CDR2 sequences are DFQATT and SNEGSKA (reference sequence). The CDR3 loop spans 15 amino acids. The CDR3 loop is CSARDQDSGHEKLFF.

Considering frequency, this clonotype is medium-sized. The chain's CDR3 is CASSDRDRGIQPQHF. V usage is TRBV6-6 and J usage is TRBJ1-5; no DNA is available, so the TRBD1 call from TCRdb remains unchecked. The CDR3 covers 15 residues. The germline V gene has CDR1 MNHNY and CDR2 SVGAGI (reference sequence).

This clonotype is identified as medium-sized from frequency. This chain uses TRBV19 with TRBJ2-7; the D call of TRBD1 rests on TCRdb alone, since no DNA is present to check it. The CDR3 totals 12 residues. Per germline, CDR1 LNHDA and CDR2 SQIVND (reference sequence). CDR3 protein: CASSPTGYEQYF.

This clonotype is labeled large (0.1 to 1%) based on frequency. This chain joins TRBV14 and TRBJ2-1; TCRdb calls TRBD1, which cannot be checked without DNA. CDR1 SGHDN and CDR2 FVKESK come from the germline V gene. This CDR3 is 13 amino acids long. This chain's CDR3 is CASSQDLVTGEFF.

This clonotype is labeled medium-sized based on frequency. J is TRBJ2-7 and V is TRBV6-1; absent DNA, TCRdb's TRBD1 call cannot be checked. Germline values: CDR1 MNHNS, CDR2 SASEGT. The CDR3 runs 15 residues. The CDR3 reads CASSVGGGAGSEQYF.

This clonotype is deemed medium-sized (0.01 to 0.1%) by its frequency. The chain joins TRBV7-3 to TRBJ2-5; TCRdb selects TRBD1, and the lack of DNA leaves this call unchecked. The CDR3 covers 14 residues. Germline CDR1 reads SGHTA; CDR2 reads FQGTGA. CDR3 loop: CASSPGTGTGTQYF. Complete variable domain (other parts from reference TRBV7-3 and TRBJ2-5): GAGVSQTPSNKVTEKGKYVELRCDPISGHTALYWYRQSLGQGPEFLIYFQGTGAADDSGLPNDRFFAVRPEGSVSTLKIQRTERGDSAVYLCASSPGTGTGTQYFGPGTRLLVL.

This clonotype registers large by frequency. This chain links TRBV20-1 with TRBJ1-2; TCRdb's assignment of TRBD1 cannot be checked, as there is no DNA. Germline lookup yields CDR1 DFQATT and CDR2 SNEGSKA (reference sequence). This CDR3 is built from 15 residues. CDR3: CSARDPAGVVSGYTF.

J is TRBJ1-1 and V is TRBV5-6. The CDR3 loop spans 13 amino acids. Germline V lookup: CDR1 SGHDT, CDR2 YYEEEE. CDR3 sequence: CASSLVGQYEAFF.

This clonotype is identified as medium-sized from frequency. The chain's CDR3 is CASSVGGNTGHSGNTIYF. This rearrangement joins TRBV9 to TRBJ1-3. The length of the CDR3 is 18 residues. CDR1 and CDR2 from the germline V gene are SGDLS and YYNGEE.